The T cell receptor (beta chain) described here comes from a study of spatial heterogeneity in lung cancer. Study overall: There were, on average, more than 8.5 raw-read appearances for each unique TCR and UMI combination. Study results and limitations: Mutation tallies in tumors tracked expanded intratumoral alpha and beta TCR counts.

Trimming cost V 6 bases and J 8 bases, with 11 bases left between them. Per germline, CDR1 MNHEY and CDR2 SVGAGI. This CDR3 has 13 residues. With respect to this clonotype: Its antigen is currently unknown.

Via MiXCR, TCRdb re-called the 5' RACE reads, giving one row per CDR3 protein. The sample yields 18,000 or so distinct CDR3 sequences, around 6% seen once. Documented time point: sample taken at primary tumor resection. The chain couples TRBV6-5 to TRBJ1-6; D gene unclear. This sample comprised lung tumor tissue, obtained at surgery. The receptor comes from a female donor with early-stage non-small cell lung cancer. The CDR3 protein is CASRTLPDSPLHF. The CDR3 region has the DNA TGTGCCAGCAGGACCCTTCCGGATTCACCCCTCCACTTT.